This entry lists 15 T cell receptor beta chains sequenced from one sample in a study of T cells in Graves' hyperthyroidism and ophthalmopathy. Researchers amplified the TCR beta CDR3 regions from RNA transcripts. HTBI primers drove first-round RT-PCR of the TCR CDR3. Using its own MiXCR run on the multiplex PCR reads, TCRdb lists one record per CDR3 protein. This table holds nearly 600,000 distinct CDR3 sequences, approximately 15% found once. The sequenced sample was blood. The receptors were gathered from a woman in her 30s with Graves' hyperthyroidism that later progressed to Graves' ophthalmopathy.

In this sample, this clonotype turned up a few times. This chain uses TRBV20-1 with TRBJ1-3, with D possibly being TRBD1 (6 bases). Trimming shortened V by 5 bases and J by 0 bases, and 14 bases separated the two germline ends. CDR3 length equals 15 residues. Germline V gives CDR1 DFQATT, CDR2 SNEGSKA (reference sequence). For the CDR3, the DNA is TGCAGTGCTTCCCGGACAGAGGGCTCTGGAAACACCATATATTTT. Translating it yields CSASRTEGSGNTIYF.

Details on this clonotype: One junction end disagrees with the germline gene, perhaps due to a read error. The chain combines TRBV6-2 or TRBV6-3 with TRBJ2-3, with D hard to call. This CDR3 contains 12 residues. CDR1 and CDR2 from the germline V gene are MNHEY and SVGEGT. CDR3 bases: TGTACCAGCAGTACCGGCGCAGATACGCAGTATTTT. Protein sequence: CTSSTGADTQYF.

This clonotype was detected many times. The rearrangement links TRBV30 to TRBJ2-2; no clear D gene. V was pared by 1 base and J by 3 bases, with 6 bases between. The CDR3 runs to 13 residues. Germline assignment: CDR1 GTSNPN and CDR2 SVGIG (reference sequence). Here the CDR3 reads CAWSGGYTGELFF. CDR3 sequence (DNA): TGTGCCTGGAGTGGCGGCTACACCGGGGAGCTGTTTTTT.

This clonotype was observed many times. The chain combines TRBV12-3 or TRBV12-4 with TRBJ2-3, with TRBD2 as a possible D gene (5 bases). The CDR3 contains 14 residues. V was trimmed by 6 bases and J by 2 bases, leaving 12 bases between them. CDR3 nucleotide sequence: TGTGCCAGCAGGACCCCGGGGTCCACAGATACGCAGTATTTT. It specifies CASRTPGSTDTQYF.

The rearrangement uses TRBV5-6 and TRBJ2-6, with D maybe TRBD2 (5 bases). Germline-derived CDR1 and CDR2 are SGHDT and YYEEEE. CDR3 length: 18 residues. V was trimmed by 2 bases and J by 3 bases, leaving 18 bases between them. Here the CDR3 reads CASSFDTGVRRGANVLTF. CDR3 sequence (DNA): TGTGCCAGCAGCTTCGATACCGGGGTACGACGTGGGGCCAACGTCCTGACTTTC.

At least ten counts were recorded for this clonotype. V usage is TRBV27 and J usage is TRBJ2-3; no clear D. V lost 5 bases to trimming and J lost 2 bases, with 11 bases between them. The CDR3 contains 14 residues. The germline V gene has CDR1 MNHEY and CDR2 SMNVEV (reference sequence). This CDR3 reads CASSPSSITDTQYF. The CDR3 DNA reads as TGTGCCAGCAGTCCGTCTTCTATCACAGATACGCAGTATTTT.

The CDR3: CASSHRGQGAYEQYF. DNA for the CDR3: TGTGCCAGTAGTCACCGGGGACAGGGGGCCTACGAGCAGTACTTC. The J gene is TRBJ2-7, the V gene TRBV19, with 11 nucleotides matching TRBD1. The CDR3 extends over 15 amino acids. Germline V gene sequence: CDR1 LNHDA, CDR2 SQIVND (reference sequence). V lost 5 bases to trimming and J lost 2 bases; unmatched junction nucleotides: 5.

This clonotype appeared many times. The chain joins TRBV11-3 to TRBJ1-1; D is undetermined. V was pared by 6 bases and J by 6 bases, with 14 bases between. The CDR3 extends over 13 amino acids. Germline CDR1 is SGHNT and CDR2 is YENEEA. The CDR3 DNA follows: TGTGCCAGCAGGAGTCTCCGTGCCCCTGAAGCTTTCTTT. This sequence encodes CASRSLRAPEAFF.

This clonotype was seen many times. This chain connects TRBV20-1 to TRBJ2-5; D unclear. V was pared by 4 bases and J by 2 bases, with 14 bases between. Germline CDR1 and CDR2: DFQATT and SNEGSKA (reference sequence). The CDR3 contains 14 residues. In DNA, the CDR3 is TGCAGTGCTACGGCGCCTGTGACTCAAGAGACCCAGTACTTC. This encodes CSATAPVTQETQYF.

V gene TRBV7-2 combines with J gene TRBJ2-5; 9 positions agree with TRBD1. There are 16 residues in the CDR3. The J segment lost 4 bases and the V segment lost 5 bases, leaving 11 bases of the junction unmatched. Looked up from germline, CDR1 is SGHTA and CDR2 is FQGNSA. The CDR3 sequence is CASSPKPGQGRETQYF. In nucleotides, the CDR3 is TGTGCCAGCAGCCCAAAACCGGGACAGGGTCGAGAGACCCAGTACTTC.

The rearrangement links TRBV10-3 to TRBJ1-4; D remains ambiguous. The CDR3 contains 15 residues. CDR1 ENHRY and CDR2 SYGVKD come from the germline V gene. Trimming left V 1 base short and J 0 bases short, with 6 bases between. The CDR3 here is CAISEFGSTNEKLFF. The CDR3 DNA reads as TGTGCCATCAGTGAGTTCGGATCAACTAATGAAAAACTGTTTTTT.

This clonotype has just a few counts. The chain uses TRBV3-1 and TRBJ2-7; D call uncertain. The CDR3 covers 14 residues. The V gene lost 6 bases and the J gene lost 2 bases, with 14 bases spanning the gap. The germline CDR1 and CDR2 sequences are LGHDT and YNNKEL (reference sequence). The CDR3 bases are TGTGCCAGCAGTCAGGCTCCTGAAACCTACGAGCAGTACTTC. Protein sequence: CASSQAPETYEQYF.

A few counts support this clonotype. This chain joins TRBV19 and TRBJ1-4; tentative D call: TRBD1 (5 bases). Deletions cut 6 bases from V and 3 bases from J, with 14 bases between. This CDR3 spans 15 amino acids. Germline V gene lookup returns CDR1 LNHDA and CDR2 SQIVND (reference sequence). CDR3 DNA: TGTGCCAGTAGAACACCAGGGCGGGCTAATGAAAAACTGTTTTTT. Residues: CASRTPGRANEKLFF.

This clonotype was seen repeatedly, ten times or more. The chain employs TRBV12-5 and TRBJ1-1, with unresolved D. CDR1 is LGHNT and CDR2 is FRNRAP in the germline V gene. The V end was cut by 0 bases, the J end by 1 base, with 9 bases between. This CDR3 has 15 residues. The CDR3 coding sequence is TGTGCTAGTGGTTTGGTATTGACAAAGAACACTGAAGCTTTCTTT. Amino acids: CASGLVLTKNTEAFF.

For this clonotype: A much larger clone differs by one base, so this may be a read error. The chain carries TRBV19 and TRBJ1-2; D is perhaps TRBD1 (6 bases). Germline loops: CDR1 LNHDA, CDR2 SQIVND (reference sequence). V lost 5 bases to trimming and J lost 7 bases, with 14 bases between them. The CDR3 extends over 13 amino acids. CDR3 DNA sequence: TGTGCCAGTAGTGTCGAGACAGGTGGTGGCTACACCTTC. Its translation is CASSVETGGGYTF.